Listed below are T cell receptor beta chains from one sample, sequenced in a study of CD8 T cells in ankylosing spondylitis. A single record per CDR3 protein comes from TCRdb applying MiXCR to the 5' RACE reads. Seen here are around 180,000 distinct CDR3 sequences, 13% observed once, and the top ten hold roughly 9.6%. Sequences were obtained from blood, either unsorted or a sorted T cell fraction (not recorded which). Receptors originate from a female donor with ankylosing spondylitis or in good health (not recorded which). Each CDR3 is given with its conserved first and last residue. A D gene is named only where the DNA matches it firmly. Clone size is shown for a subset of rows, as once, few, many or a class of expanded clone.

TRBJ2-3 . many TRBV27 TGTGCCAGCAGTTTAGGTTTCAGAAGCACAGATACGCAGTATTTT CASSLGFRSTDTQYF
TRBJ2-5 . . TRBV7-8 TGTGCCAGTTCAGGGGTGTTCGGGGAGACCCAGTACTTC CASSGVFGETQYF
TRBJ2-5 . few TRBV4-3 TGCGCCAGCAGCCAAGACAGGGGTGAGACCCAGTACTTC CASSQDRGETQYF
TRBJ2-7 TRBD2 few TRBV28 TGTATCTCTAGCGGGAGCTACGAGCAGTACTTC CISSGSYEQYF
TRBJ2-1 . many TRBV7-3 TGTGCCAGCAGCCTTACTAGTTACAATGAGCAGTTCTTC CASSLTSYNEQFF
TRBJ2-7 TRBD2 many TRBV28 TGTGCCAGCAGTTCAAATCCCGGGACTAGCGGGAACGAGCAGTACTTC CASSSNPGTSGNEQYF
TRBJ1-6 . few TRBV9 TGTGCCAGCAGCGCAACCGTGGGAAAGGGGGTCAATTCACCCCTCCACTTT CASSATVGKGVNSPLHF
TRBJ2-6 . few TRBV5-1 TGCGCCAGCAGCGGGACATCCTCTGGGGCCAACGTCCTGACTTTC CASSGTSSGANVLTF
TRBJ1-5 . many TRBV28 TGTGCCAGCATCTTAAGTATTGGTGCGCCCCAGCATTTT CASILSIGAPQHF
TRBJ2-3 . many TRBV12-3/TRBV12-4 TGTGCCAGCAATGCCGACACGGACTCAGCTTATACGCAGTATTTT CASNADTDSAYTQYF
TRBJ1-2 TRBD1 many TRBV7-9 TGTGCCAGCAGCTTTACAGGGGGCGACTATGGCTACACCTTC CASSFTGGDYGYTF
TRBJ1-4 . . TRBV7-2 TGTGCCAGCAGCCCAGAAGCCCTAATCCCGGGCAATGAAAAACTGTTTTTT CASSPEALIPGNEKLFF
TRBJ2-7 TRBD1 once TRBV5-1 TGCGCCAGCAGCTTTCTGACAGGGGGCTCTCACGAGCAGTACTTC CASSFLTGGSHEQYF
TRBJ2-5 . many TRBV7-2 TGTGCCAGCAGCTTACGGTCGATGACCCAGTACTTC CASSLRSMTQYF
TRBJ2-2 TRBD1 many TRBV2 TGTGCCAGCTCAGGACAGGGGGCGACCGGGGAGCTGTTTTTT CASSGQGATGELFF
TRBJ2-2 TRBD2 many TRBV12-3/TRBV12-4 TGTGCCAGCAGCTCTCAGGTCGGGAGGGCGAACACCGGGGAGCTGTTTTTT CASSSQVGRANTGELFF
TRBJ1-2 . few TRBV5-4 TGTGCCAGCAGCTTTGTTGACTATGGCTACACCTTC CASSFVDYGYTF
TRBJ2-7 . few TRBV27 TGTGCCAGCAGTCCCCCAGGGGCGTACGAGCAGTACTTC CASSPPGAYEQYF
TRBJ2-7 . many TRBV3-1 TGTGCCAGCAGCCAAGAGGCCAGCGAGCAGTACTTC CASSQEASEQYF
TRBJ2-5 . few TRBV12-3/TRBV12-4 TGTGCCAGCAGTTACCGGGACGGTCAAGAGACCCAGTACTTC CASSYRDGQETQYF
TRBJ2-3 . many TRBV7-2 TGTGCCAGCAGCTTGGGGATTGGCGGGGATACGCAGTATTTT CASSLGIGGDTQYF
TRBJ1-1 . few TRBV20-1 TGCAGTGCTAGAGCCCTGGGGTACACTGAAGCTTTCTTT CSARALGYTEAFF
TRBJ2-1 TRBD1 many TRBV7-9 TGTGCCAGCAGCTTCTCCGGGACAGGCTCGGGCAATGAGCAGTTCTTC CASSFSGTGSGNEQFF
TRBJ1-1 . many TRBV20-1 TGCAGTGCTAGTGGGGGGACTGAAGCTTTCTTT CSASGGTEAFF
TRBJ1-4 . many TRBV12-3/TRBV12-4 TGTGCCAGCAGTCGACAGTCCGTTAATGAAAAACTGTTTTTT CASSRQSVNEKLFF
TRBJ1-3 . many TRBV12-3/TRBV12-4 TGTGCCAGCAGCGGGGCGGGTGGAAACACCATATATTTT CASSGAGGNTIYF
TRBJ1-5 . many TRBV6-5 TGTGCCAGCAGTTTGGATAGTAGCAATCAGCCCCAGCATTTT CASSLDSSNQPQHF
TRBJ1-5 TRBD1 many TRBV20-1 TGCAGTGCTCTCAGGGGGCGGGAAGGTTTAGGTCAGCCCCAGCATTTT CSALRGREGLGQPQHF
TRBJ2-5 TRBD2 few TRBV11-2 TGTGCCAGCAGCTTAGGAGCGGGAGGGCCGGACGCCCAAGAGACCCAGTACTTC CASSLGAGGPDAQETQYF
TRBJ2-7 TRBD2 . TRBV7-2 TGTACCAGCAGCTTAGTTGTTAGCGGGAGGAGCTCCTACGAGCAGTACTTC CTSSLVVSGRSSYEQYF
TRBJ2-7 TRBD2 few TRBV4-1 TGCGCCAGCAGCCAACACCCACTAGAAGCGGGAGGGGTGGGTGAGCAGTACTTC CASSQHPLEAGGVGEQYF
TRBJ2-1 . many TRBV28 TGTGCCAGCACTCCCCCGGGACATACCTACAATGAGCAGTTCTTC CASTPPGHTYNEQFF
TRBJ2-1 TRBD2 . TRBV5-5 TGTGCCAGCAGCTTGGGGGAGGGCCGCATCTATGAGCAGTTCTTC CASSLGEGRIYEQFF
TRBJ2-1 . many TRBV29-1 TGCAGCGTTAAATTCCTTGAGCAGTTCTTC CSVKFLEQFF
TRBJ2-7 . many TRBV5-1 TGCGCCAGCAGCTTACTTCCAGGGGCCTACGAGCAGTACTTC CASSLLPGAYEQYF
TRBJ1-2 . few TRBV27 TGTGCCAGCAGTTATCAGACGGATGGCTACACCTTC CASSYQTDGYTF
TRBJ1-4 . many TRBV9 TGTGCCAGCAGCGTAGGGACCCGTGGTAATGAAAAACTGTTTTTT CASSVGTRGNEKLFF
TRBJ1-6 . few TRBV7-9 TGTGCCAGCAGCCCCAGCCCGAGGTTGAGGCGGCACTTT CASSPSPRLRRHF
TRBJ2-1 . many TRBV7-3 TGTGCCAGCAGCATCGCAGCCAACAATGAGCAGTTCTTC CASSIAANNEQFF
TRBJ1-5 TRBD1 many TRBV6-5 TGTGCCAGCAGTTACACCGGGACAGGGCGAAATCAGCCCCAGCATTTT CASSYTGTGRNQPQHF
TRBJ1-1 . . TRBV6-6 TGTGCCAGCAGTCACATTCAAGCTTTCTTT CASSHIQAFF
TRBJ2-1 . few TRBV20-1 TGCAGTGCTATCGGACCCTACAATGAGCAGTTCTTC CSAIGPYNEQFF
TRBJ1-2 TRBD1 many TRBV11-3 TGTGCCAGCAGCTTGGAGGGGTGGGACAGAACGAACCATGGCTACACCTTC CASSLEGWDRTNHGYTF